One sample yielded the 10 T cell receptor beta chains listed below, sequenced in a study of T cells expressing NK-cell markers. From its re-call of the 5' RACE reads, TCRdb lists each CDR3 protein once, without DNA. The data include over 100,000 distinct CDR3 sequences; the top ten clones carry around 18%. The specimen sequenced was blood T cells: a sorted CD56 or NKG2C T cell subset, CD4+ or CD8+ T cells, or bulk PBMC T cells (not recorded which). The receptors stem from a woman aged 18 to 75 in good health.

The V call is TRBV29-1, the J call TRBJ2-7; there is no DNA to check the TCRdb D call of TRBD2. Germline V gives CDR1 SQVTM, CDR2 ANQGSEA. The CDR3 runs to 14 residues. CDR3 residues: CSVEGLSGSYEQYF.

This chain uses TRBV20-1 with TRBJ2-3; TCRdb names TRBD2, which stays unverified in the absence of DNA. The germline V gene encodes CDR1 DFQATT and CDR2 SNEGSKA (reference sequence). The CDR3 is made up of 16 amino acids. The CDR3 spells CSARDGERGRTDTQYF.

The gene calls are TRBV7-2 and TRBJ1-5. This CDR3 contains 11 residues. Germline V gene sequence: CDR1 SGHTA, CDR2 FQGNSA. The CDR3 reads CASSELGAQHF.

This chain's CDR3 is CASSVGDSGEAFF. The chain couples TRBV9 to TRBJ1-1. The CDR3 loop spans 13 amino acids. Germline CDR1 is SGDLS and CDR2 is YYNGEE.

The chain carries TRBV7-9 and TRBJ2-3; TCRdb calls TRBD1, which cannot be checked without DNA. The CDR3 totals 17 residues. Germline V lookup: CDR1 SEHNR, CDR2 FQNEAQ (reference sequence). This chain's CDR3 is CASSTPVQTGSTDTQYF. Full variable domain (missing parts from reference TRBV7-9 and TRBJ2-3): DTGVSQNPRHKITKRGQNVTFRCDPISEHNRLYWYRQTLGQGPEFLTYFQNEAQLEKSRLLSDRFSAERPKGSFSTLEIQRTEQGDSAMYLCASSTPVQTGSTDTQYFGPGTRLTVL.

This chain uses TRBV5-1 with TRBJ2-1. The CDR3 is 16 amino acids. Germline V gene sequence: CDR1 SGHRS, CDR2 YFSETQ. CDR3 protein: CASSLTGPVGYNEQFF. Supplemented by reference TRBV5-1 and TRBJ2-1, the full variable domain reads KAGVTQTPRYLIKTRGQQVTLSCSPISGHRSVSWYQQTPGQGLQFLFEYFSETQRNKGNFPGRFSGRQFSNSRSEMNVSTLELGDSALYLCASSLTGPVGYNEQFFGPGTRLTVL.

The chain carries TRBV7-9 and TRBJ2-1; TCRdb's D call of TRBD2 is untestable without DNA. CDR3 size: 15 residues. From germline, CDR1 is SEHNR and CDR2 FQNEAQ (reference sequence). The chain's CDR3 is CASSLALGHLNEQFF.

This rearrangement joins TRBV12-3 or TRBV12-4 to TRBJ1-5; TCRdb indicates TRBD1, and absent DNA this call remains unverified. This CDR3 region has 13 residues. The CDR3 is CANRSGAGQPQHF.

The rearrangement uses TRBV6-5 and TRBJ1-1; TCRdb reports TRBD1, a call that lacks DNA to check it against. This CDR3 is built from 14 residues. Germline CDR1 reads MNHEY; CDR2 reads SVGAGI. The CDR3 is CASSYGDSYTEAFF.

The chain carries TRBV4-3 and TRBJ2-2. This CDR3 is 17 amino acids long. CDR1 is LGHNA, CDR2 YSLEER, per germline. The CDR3 here is CASSLKPADTNTGELFF.